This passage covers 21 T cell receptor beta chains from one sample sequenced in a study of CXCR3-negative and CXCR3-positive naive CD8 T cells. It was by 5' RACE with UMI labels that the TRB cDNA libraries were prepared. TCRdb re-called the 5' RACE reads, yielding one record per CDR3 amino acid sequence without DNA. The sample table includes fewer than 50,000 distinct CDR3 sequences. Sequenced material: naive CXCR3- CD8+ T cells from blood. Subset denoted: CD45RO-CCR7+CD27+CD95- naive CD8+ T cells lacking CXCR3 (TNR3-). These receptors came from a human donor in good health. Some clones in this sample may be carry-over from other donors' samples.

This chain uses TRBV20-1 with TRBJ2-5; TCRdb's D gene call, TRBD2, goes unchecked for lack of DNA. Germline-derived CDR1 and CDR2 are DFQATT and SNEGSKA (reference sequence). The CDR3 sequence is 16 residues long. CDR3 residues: CSARDVLAGDQETQYF.

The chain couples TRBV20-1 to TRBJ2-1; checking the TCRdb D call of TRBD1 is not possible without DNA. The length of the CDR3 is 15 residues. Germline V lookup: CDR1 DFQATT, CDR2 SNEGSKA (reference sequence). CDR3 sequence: CSAVTDRASGNEQFF.

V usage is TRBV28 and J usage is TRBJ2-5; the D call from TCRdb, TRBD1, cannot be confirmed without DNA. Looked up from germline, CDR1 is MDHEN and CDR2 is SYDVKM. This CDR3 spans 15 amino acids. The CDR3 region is CASSLGDNGEETQYF. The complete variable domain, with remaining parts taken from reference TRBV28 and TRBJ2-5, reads DVKVTQSSRYLVKRTGEKVFLECVQDMDHENMFWYRQDPGLGLRLIYFSYDVKMKEKGDIPEGYSVSREKKERFSLILESASTNQTSMYLCASSLGDNGEETQYFGPGTRLLVL.

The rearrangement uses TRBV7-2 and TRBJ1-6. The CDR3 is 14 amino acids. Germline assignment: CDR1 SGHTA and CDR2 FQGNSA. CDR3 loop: CASILSMGSSPLHF.

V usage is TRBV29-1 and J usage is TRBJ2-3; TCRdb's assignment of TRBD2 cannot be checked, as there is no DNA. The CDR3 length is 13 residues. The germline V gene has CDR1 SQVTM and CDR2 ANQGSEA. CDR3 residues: CSVEGGHTDTQYF.

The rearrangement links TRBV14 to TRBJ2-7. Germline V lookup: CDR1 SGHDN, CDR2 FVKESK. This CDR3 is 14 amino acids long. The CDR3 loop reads CASSQVSGTYEQYF.

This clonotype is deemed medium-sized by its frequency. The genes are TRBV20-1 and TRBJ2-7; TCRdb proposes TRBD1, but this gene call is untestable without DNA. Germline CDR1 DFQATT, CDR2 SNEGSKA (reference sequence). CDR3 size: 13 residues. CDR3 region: CSARDSRDYEQYF.

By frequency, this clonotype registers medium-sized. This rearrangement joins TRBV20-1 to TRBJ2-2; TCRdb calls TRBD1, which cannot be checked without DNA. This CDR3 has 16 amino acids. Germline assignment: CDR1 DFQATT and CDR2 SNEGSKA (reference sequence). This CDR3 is CSASDRDRGDTGELFF.

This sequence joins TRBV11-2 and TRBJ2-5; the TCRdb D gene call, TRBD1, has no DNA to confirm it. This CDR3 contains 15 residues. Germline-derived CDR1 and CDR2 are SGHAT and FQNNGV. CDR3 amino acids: CASSSLPRGGETQYF.

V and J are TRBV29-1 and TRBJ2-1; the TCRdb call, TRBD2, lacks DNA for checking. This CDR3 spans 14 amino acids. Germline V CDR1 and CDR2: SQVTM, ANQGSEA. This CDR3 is CSAEGTSGANEQFF.

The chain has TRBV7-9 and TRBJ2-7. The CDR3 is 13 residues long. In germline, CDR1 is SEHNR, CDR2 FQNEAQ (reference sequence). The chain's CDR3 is CASSPRLGNEQYF.

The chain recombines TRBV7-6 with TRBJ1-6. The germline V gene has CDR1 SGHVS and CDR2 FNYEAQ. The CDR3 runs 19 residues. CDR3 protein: CASSLAVWEPSSYNSPLHF.

CDR3 residues: CASSLTGAGNEQYF. The chain links TRBV7-3 to TRBJ2-7; the TCRdb D gene call, TRBD2, has no DNA to confirm it. The length of the CDR3 is 14 residues. Per germline, CDR1 SGHTA and CDR2 FQGTGA.

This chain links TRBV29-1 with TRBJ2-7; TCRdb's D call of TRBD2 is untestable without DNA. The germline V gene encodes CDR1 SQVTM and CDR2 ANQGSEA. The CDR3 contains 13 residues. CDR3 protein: CSARGGADYEQYF.

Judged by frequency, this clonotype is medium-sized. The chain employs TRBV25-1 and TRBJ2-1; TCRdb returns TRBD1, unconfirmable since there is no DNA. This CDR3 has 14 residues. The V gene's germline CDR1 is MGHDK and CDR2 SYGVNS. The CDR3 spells CASSSWGGHNEQFF.

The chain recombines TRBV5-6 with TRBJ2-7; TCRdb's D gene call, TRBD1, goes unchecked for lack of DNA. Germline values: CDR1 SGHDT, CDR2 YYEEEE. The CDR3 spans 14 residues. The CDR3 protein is CASSLRQGHYEQYF.

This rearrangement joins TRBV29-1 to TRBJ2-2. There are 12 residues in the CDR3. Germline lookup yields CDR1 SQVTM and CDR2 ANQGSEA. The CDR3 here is CSVEWYGGELFF.

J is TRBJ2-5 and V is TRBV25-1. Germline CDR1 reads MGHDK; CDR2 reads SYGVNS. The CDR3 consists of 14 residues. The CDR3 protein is CASSEYGLQETQYF.

The CDR3 loop is CASTNYGRMNTEAFF. The chain couples TRBV7-2 to TRBJ1-1. There are 15 residues in the CDR3. The germline CDR1 and CDR2 sequences are SGHTA and FQGNSA.

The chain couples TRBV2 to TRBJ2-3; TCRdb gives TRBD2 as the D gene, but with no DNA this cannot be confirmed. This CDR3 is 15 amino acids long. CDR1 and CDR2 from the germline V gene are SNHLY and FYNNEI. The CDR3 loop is CASTHGTSGRNTQYF.

The CDR3 sequence: CASSQDVGNTGELFF. V is TRBV4-3 and J is TRBJ2-2. CDR1 is LGHNA, CDR2 YSLEER, per germline. CDR3 size: 15 residues.